This TCR beta chain is drawn from a study of T cells expressing NK-cell markers. Germline V gives CDR1 SGHRS, CDR2 YFSETQ. The CDR3 spans 15 residues. TCRdb reprocessed the 5' RACE reads, with one entry per CDR3 protein and no DNA. The sample holds roughly 180,000 distinct CDR3 sequences. Sequences were obtained from blood T cells: a sorted CD56 or NKG2C T cell subset, CD4+ or CD8+ T cells, or bulk PBMC T cells (not recorded which). This TCR was sampled from a man aged 18-70 years in good health. The chain couples TRBV5-1 to TRBJ2-3; TCRdb lists TRBD1, though no DNA is available to test this call. The CDR3 is CASSLVQGALDTQYF.